These T cell receptor beta chains were read from a single sample in a study of T cells in Graves' hyperthyroidism and ophthalmopathy. Each CDR3 protein is one row after TCRdb ran MiXCR on the multiplex PCR reads. The sample holds about 570,000 distinct CDR3 sequences, 35% to 55% seen once. The sequenced material came from peripheral blood or thyroid tissue (not recorded which). The source is an adult woman with Graves' disease, either hyperthyroidism or ophthalmopathy (not recorded which). Both conserved end residues are part of each CDR3. The order of the fields is V gene, J gene, D gene, clone size, CDR3 protein, CDR3 DNA. A D gene is named only where the DNA matches it firmly. Only some rows state a clone size, as once, few, many or a class for expanded clones.

>TRBV20-1|TRBJ1-5|TRBD1|many
CSARAAGTGFNQPQHF
TGCAGTGCTAGAGCTGCCGGGACAGGTTTCAATCAGCCCCAGCATTTT
>TRBV5-1|TRBJ2-7|NA|NA
CASSTGTFPYEQYF
TGCGCCAGCAGCACGGGGACATTCCCCTACGAGCAGTACTTC
>TRBV3-1|TRBJ2-7|NA|NA
CASSQARGYEQYF
TGTGCCAGCAGCCAAGCTAGGGGCTACGAGCAGTACTTC
>TRBV20-1|TRBJ2-7|NA|NA
CSASWVNTGELYF
TGCAGTGCTAGCTGGGTGAACACCGGGGAGCTGTACTTC
>TRBV11-2|TRBJ2-1|TRBD2|NA
CASSQPWTRDHEQFF
TGTGCCAGCAGCCAGCCCTGGACTAGGGATCATGAGCAGTTCTTC
>TRBV5-1|TRBJ2-7|NA|many
CASSWGTSSSYEQYF
TGCGCCAGCAGCTGGGGGACATCTAGCTCCTACGAGCAGTACTTC
>TRBV5-1|TRBJ2-5|NA|many
CASSWQGHLGETQYF
TGCGCCAGCAGCTGGCAGGGACACCTTGGAGAGACCCAGTACTTC
>TRBV7-2|TRBJ2-5|NA|many
CASSPTWASRQETQYF
TGTGCCAGCAGCCCCACTTGGGCTAGCCGACAAGAGACCCAGTACTTC
>TRBV5-1|TRBJ1-2|NA|many
CASSPYQRPGVYGYTF
TGCGCCAGCAGCCCCTACCAGAGGCCGGGGGTCTATGGCTACACCTTC
>TRBV7-8|TRBJ2-7|TRBD2|many
CASSLRAGVTHYEQYF
TGTGCCAGCAGCTTAAGAGCGGGGGTCACCCACTACGAGCAGTACTTC
>TRBV6-1|TRBJ1-6|NA|many
CASSLVAFDSPLHF
TGTGCCAGCAGTCTAGTCGCTTTCGATTCACCCCTCCACTTT
>TRBV5-1|TRBJ2-5|NA|NA
CASLRGGQATQYF
TGCGCCAGCCTCAGAGGAGGGCAGGCGACCCAGTACTTC
>TRBV20-1|TRBJ1-1|NA|NA
CSAFKGTVNTEAFF
TGCAGTGCTTTCAAAGGGACGGTGAACACTGAAGCTTTCTTT
>TRBV25-1|TRBJ1-2|NA|NA
CASQEVRTLYGYTF
TGTGCCAGCCAAGAGGTCAGAACCCTCTATGGCTACACCTTC
>TRBV19|TRBJ1-1|NA|many
CASTPADSRTEAFF
TGTGCCAGTACCCCGGCGGACAGTAGGACTGAAGCTTTCTTT
>TRBV10-3|TRBJ1-1|NA|NA
CAISGRISSGANVLTFF
TGTGCCATCAGTGGCAGAATTAGCTCTGGGGCCAACGTCCTGACTTTCTTT
>TRBV9|TRBJ2-5|NA|NA
CASSVNRGGPAETQYF
TGTGCCAGCAGCGTCAACAGGGGAGGGCCAGCAGAGACCCAGTACTTC
>TRBV24-1|TRBJ2-2|TRBD1|many
CATSDFLTGGSGELFF
TGTGCCACCAGTGATTTCTTAACAGGGGGCTCCGGGGAGCTGTTTTTT
>TRBV24-1|TRBJ1-2|NA|many
CATRDRDAGYTF
TGTGCCACCAGGGACCGGGACGCTGGCTACACCTTC
>TRBV7-2|TRBJ1-1|TRBD1|few
CASRTGTVNTEAFF
TGTGCCAGCAGAACCGGGACAGTGAACACTGAAGCTTTCTTT
>TRBV5-1|TRBJ1-2|NA|many
CASSLESQNYGYTF
TGCGCCAGCAGCTTGGAAAGCCAGAACTATGGCTACACCTTC
>TRBV20-1|TRBJ1-2|NA|NA
CSASHQGSYGYTF
TGCAGTGCTAGTCATCAGGGGTCCTATGGCTACACCTTC